Following are 10 T cell receptor beta chains from one sample sequenced in a study of siplizumab effects on memory and regulatory T cells. Assay: immunoSEQ multiplex PCR; the TCRdb copy retains only in-frame clones and omits some. The table includes under 130,000 clones, just over 90% detected once. The source material was CD4+ T cells sorted from blood. All receptors derive from a human donor in good health.

Here the CDR3 reads CSVDEGNTGELFF. In DNA form, the CDR3 reads TGCAGCGTTGATGAAGGTAACACCGGGGAGCTGTTTTTT. The J gene is TRBJ2-2, the V gene TRBV29-1, with D unclear. This CDR3 has 13 amino acids. Germline V lookup: CDR1 SQVTM, CDR2 ANQGSEA. Between the trimmed V and J ends, which lost 3 bases and 2 bases, there was a span of 7 bases.

This chain links TRBV29-1 with TRBJ2-5; the match to TRBD1 covers 12 bases. Germline-derived CDR1 and CDR2 are SQVTM and ANQGSEA. The V and J ends lost 7 bases and 7 bases, in that order; junction bases with no gene match: 4. There are 12 residues in the CDR3. Here the CDR3 DNA reads TGCAGCGCTGGGACAGGGGGCCTGACCCAGTACTTC. Protein product: CSAGTGGLTQYF.

The rearrangement joins TRBV5-6 to TRBJ1-2, with 8 bases aligning to TRBD1. The trim removed 6 bases at V and 5 bases at J, leaving 6 bases unmatched. CDR1 and CDR2 (germline): SGHDT, YYEEEE. This CDR3 has 13 residues. The CDR3 spells CASKAGGYYGYTF. As DNA, the CDR3 is TGTGCCAGCAAAGCAGGGGGCTATTATGGCTACACCTTC.

The V and J genes are TRBV25-1 and TRBJ1-1, with D maybe TRBD1 (6 bases). In germline, CDR1 is MGHDK, CDR2 SYGVNS. This CDR3 spans 14 amino acids. Trimming cost V 6 bases and J 3 bases, with 14 bases left between them. The DNA for the CDR3 is TGTGCCAGCAGATCGTGGGGGCGGGACACTGAAGCTTTCTTT. Residues: CASRSWGRDTEAFF.

The V and J genes are TRBV6-5 and TRBJ1-2, with D unclear. Trimming removed 6 bases from V and 2 bases from J, with 4 bases in between. Germline CDR1 and CDR2: MNHEY and SVGAGI. The CDR3 has 11 amino acids. Here the CDR3 DNA reads TGTGCCAGCAGCTTGAACTATGGCTACACCTTC. It specifies CASSLNYGYTF.

This chain uses TRBV19 with TRBJ2-1; TRBD2 aligns across 10 bases. Trimming cost V 5 bases and J 3 bases; bases outside gene matches: 4. Germline assignment: CDR1 LNHDA and CDR2 SQIVND (reference sequence). CDR3 length: 15 residues. This CDR3 reads CASSLGTSVYNEQFF. CDR3 bases: TGTGCCAGTAGTTTGGGGACTAGCGTCTACAATGAGCAGTTCTTC.

The chain combines TRBV2 with TRBJ2-6; D is unclear. This CDR3 has 12 residues. V lost 8 bases to trimming and J lost 4 bases, with 6 bases between them. Germline V gene sequence: CDR1 SNHLY, CDR2 FYNNEI. CDR3 nucleotide sequence: TGTGCCAGCGGATGGGGGGCCAACGTCCTGACTTTC. Translating gives CASGWGANVLTF. The full variable domain, completed using reference TRBV2 and TRBJ2-6, is EPEVTQTPSHQVTQMGQEVILRCVPISNHLYFYWYRQILGQKVEFLVSFYNNEISEKSEIFDDQFSVERPDGSNFTLKIRSTKLEDSAMYFCASGWGANVLTFGAGSRLTVL.

The genes are TRBV6-6 and TRBJ1-1, with D possibly being TRBD1 (5 bases). Per germline, CDR1 MNHNY and CDR2 SVGAGI (reference sequence). The CDR3 extends over 14 amino acids. V was pared by 8 bases and J by 0 bases, with 13 bases between. CDR3 in DNA: TGTGCCAGCGGTTCAAGGGGAGTGAACACTGAAGCTTTCTTT. It translates to CASGSRGVNTEAFF.

V is TRBV6-5 and J is TRBJ1-2; 12 bases are shared with TRBD1. The CDR3 covers 15 residues. Germline lookup yields CDR1 MNHEY and CDR2 SVGAGI. V was pared by 5 bases and J by 6 bases, with 7 bases of the junction left unmatched. Here the CDR3 DNA reads TGTGCCAGCAGTGCGCCGGGACAGGGGGCTGATGGCTACACCTTC. The encoded protein is CASSAPGQGADGYTF.

The chain couples TRBV30 to TRBJ1-1; D unresolved. CDR3 length: 11 amino acids. Germline CDR1 GTSNPN, CDR2 SVGIG (reference sequence). V was trimmed by 2 bases and J by 3 bases, leaving 4 bases between them. This chain's CDR3 is CAWSLDTEAFF. DNA for the CDR3: TGTGCCTGGAGTTTGGACACTGAAGCTTTCTTT.